These T cell receptor beta chains were read from a single sample in a study of T cell responses to AZD1222 COVID-19 vaccine. Data came from immunoSEQ multiplex PCR; TCRdb stores just in-frame clones and leaves some out. The table includes around 130,000 clones, approximately 90% detected once. Sequences were derived from peripheral blood, sampled on day 0 of AZD1222 vaccination. These receptors were taken from an adult in good health. CDR3s include the opening cysteine and the closing phenylalanine or tryptophan. A D gene is named only where the DNA matches it firmly. Clone size is stated in some rows and not others, as once, few, many or a class when expanded.

D gene	V gene	clone size	CDR3 length	J gene	CDR3 DNA	CDR3 protein
NA	TRBV3-1/TRBV3-2	NA	15	TRBJ1-3	TGTGCCAGCAGCCAACCTGGACAGTTCGGAAACACCATATATTTT	CASSQPGQFGNTIYF
NA	TRBV5-1	NA	17	TRBJ2-2	TGCGCCAGCAGCTTGATGCAGGTCGGTTCGAACACCGGGGAGCTGTTTTTT	CASSLMQVGSNTGELFF
NA	TRBV11-2	NA	13	TRBJ2-7	TGTGCCAGCAGCTTCGGGAATGCCTACGAGCAGTACTTC	CASSFGNAYEQYF
TRBD2	TRBV2	once	15	TRBJ2-1	TGTGCCAGCCGACTAGCGGGGGGCCCTACTAATGAGCAGTTCTTC	CASRLAGGPTNEQFF
NA	TRBV7-9	NA	16	TRBJ2-7	TGTGCCAGCAGCTGGGGAGGGACAGAAAGGTCCTACGAGCAGTACTTC	CASSWGGTERSYEQYF
TRBD2	TRBV5-1	NA	21	TRBJ2-1	TGCGCCAGCCAGTACAAAGGACTAGCGGTTTCACTCCTCCAAAGGGACAATGAGCAGTTCTTC	CASQYKGLAVSLLQRDNEQFF
NA	TRBV11-2	NA	12	TRBJ1-2	TGTGCCAGCAGCCCCGCACGATATGGCTACACCTTC	CASSPARYGYTF
NA	TRBV2	once	13	TRBJ1-5	TGTGCCAGCACCGTACTCTCCGATCAGCCCCAGCATTTT	CASTVLSDQPQHF
NA	TRBV7-8	once	16	TRBJ1-4	TGTGCCAGCAGCTTAGGTGGAGGGGTGGTTAATGAAAAACTGTTTTTT	CASSLGGGVVNEKLFF
NA	TRBV14	NA	15	TRBJ1-6	TGTGCCAGCAGCGCCCGCAGGGTATCGGTCTCACCCCTCCACTTT	CASSARRVSVSPLHF
NA	TRBV2	NA	14	TRBJ1-3	TGTGCCAGCAGTCTAGGGGGCTCTGGAAACACCATATATTTT	CASSLGGSGNTIYF
NA	TRBV24-1	NA	11	TRBJ2-5	TGTGCCACCAGCCAAGGGGAGACCCAGTACTTC	CATSQGETQYF
TRBD1	TRBV27	NA	15	TRBJ1-6	TGTGCCAGCCGATCGACAGGGGGAGTGAATTCACCCCTCCACTTT	CASRSTGGVNSPLHF
TRBD1	TRBV14	NA	18	TRBJ1-4	TGTGCCAGCAGCCAGGCGTCCCGGGACAGGGGAACTAATGAAAAACTGTTTTTT	CASSQASRDRGTNEKLFF
TRBD2	TRBV5-1	NA	18	TRBJ2-5	TGCGCCAGCAGCTACAACAACTTAGCGGGGGCTCGCCGGGAGACCCAGTACTTC	CASSYNNLAGARRETQYF
TRBD1	TRBV19	few	15	TRBJ1-2	TGTGCCAGTAGTCCGGGACAGGGAGCTAACTATGGCTACACCTTC	CASSPGQGANYGYTF
NA	TRBV18	NA	13	TRBJ1-1	TGTGCCAGCTCACCACCGGAGGTCACTGAAGCTTTCTTT	CASSPPEVTEAFF
NA	TRBV7-9	NA	14	TRBJ2-2	TGTGCCAGCAGCCCGAGATCGAGGGCCGGGGAGCTGTTTTTT	CASSPRSRAGELFF
NA	TRBV5-6	NA	14	TRBJ1-5	TGTGCCAGCAGCTTCTCGGGGGGCGGACAGCCCCAGCATTTT	CASSFSGGGQPQHF
TRBD1	TRBV4-3	NA	14	TRBJ1-1	TGCGCCAGCAGCCAGCCGGACAGGCGAGCTGAAGCTTTCTTT	CASSQPDRRAEAFF
TRBD1	TRBV30	NA	13	TRBJ1-4	TGTGCCTGGGGGACAGGGCCTAATGAAAAACTGTTTTTT	CAWGTGPNEKLFF
NA	TRBV9	NA	15	TRBJ1-2	TGTGCCAGCAGCGTAGGCGTGGAATCCCTCGGTGGCTACACCTTC	CASSVGVESLGGYTF